The T cell receptor (beta chain) described here comes from a study of T-cell memory formation after mild COVID-19. The germline gives CDR1 SGHVS, CDR2 FQNEAQ. This CDR3 comprises 16 residues. The ends were cut back, 5 bases at V and 2 bases at J, with 19 bases in the middle. A few counts support this clonotype. 5'RACE primed at constant segments yielded TCR alpha and TCR beta cDNA libraries bearing sample barcodes and UMIs. TCRdb itself ran the 5' RACE reads through MiXCR, one entry per CDR3 protein. This sample has about 560,000 distinct CDR3 sequences, with approximately 19% found just once. Sequenced sample: PBMCs or a T cell subset sorted from them (not recorded which). The rearrangement joins TRBV7-8 to TRBJ2-7; maybe TRBD2 (6 bases). The receptor was derived from an adult woman who had mild COVID-19 (a few samples of this study predate the infection). Cell type and time point are not known. The CDR3 DNA reads as TGTGCCAGCAGCCCGAGGGCGGCGGGGCCCCCCTACGAGCAGTACTTC. It specifies CASSPRAAGPPYEQYF.